The source of this TCR beta chain is a study of T cells after somatic rescue of genetic block. Germline V gene data show CDR1 as SGHNT and CDR2 as YYREEE (reference sequence). This CDR3 is 16 amino acids long. Trimming cost V 5 bases and J 7 bases, with 22 bases left between them. This table comes from immunoSEQ multiplex PCR, and its TCRdb copy is limited to in-frame clones, with some not included. This table holds 50,000 to 60,000 clones, 96% found once. The specimen was peripheral blood mononuclear cells (PBMCs). The receptor's source is a child under two years old. This chain links TRBV5-4 with TRBJ2-1, with D possibly being TRBD2 (5 bases). Written as DNA, the CDR3 is TGTGCCAGCAGTCTCCGGGCTAGCTCTATGGTTAATGAGCAGTTCTTC. Its protein product is CASSLRASSMVNEQFF.